This TCR beta chain was recorded in a study of blood T cell repertoires in COVID-19. Looking at the study overall: The United States, Italy and Spain provided the acute and convalescent COVID-19 samples. PBMCs, B-cell-depleted T cells, or T cells provided the cDNA or gDNA that made up the material.

Per the original data handling: Counts of nucleated cells, estimated from reference gene primer amplification, were obtained. Using immunoSEQ multiplex PCR, the repertoire was profiled, and TCRdb retains in-frame clones only, with some absent. V, J and clone size derive from that table, while D and trimming were established from the DNA sequence. The table lists fewer than 40,000 clones, around 92% of them singletons, with 0.55% to 0.7% in the top ten. This CDR3 has 20 residues. Trimming removed 4 bases from V and 2 bases from J, with 27 bases in between. Germline V gene data show CDR1 as KGHDR and CDR2 as SFDVKD.

The sequence was collected from a middle-aged woman with active or convalescent COVID-19. The J gene is TRBJ2-3, the V gene TRBV24-1; unclear D gene. Sequenced sample: peripheral blood. CDR3 in DNA: TGTGCCACCAGTGACAGGTCCCACCTTGGGTCACCCTCCGTCACAGATACGCAGTATTTT. This sequence encodes CATSDRSHLGSPSVTDTQYF.